This TCR beta chain is from a study of shared clonotypes between healthy human individuals. In regard to this clone: Its antigen is not identified.

Generated by immunoSEQ multiplex PCR, the TCRdb table keeps only in-frame clones and is missing some. The sample includes 700,000 to 950,000 clones, around 96% of them seen just once. Germline CDR1 and CDR2: MNHEY and SVGAGI. The ends lost 5 bases at V and 3 bases at J; junction bases unmatched: 9. The CDR3 has 15 residues. The naive CD8 fraction comprised CD45RO-negative cells positively selected for CCR7 and excluded terminally differentiated effector memory CD45RA+ cells. Study results and caveats: Clonotype sharing across donors was expected to vary with sequencing depth. Despite large depth, rarefaction showed incomplete sorted-subset sequencing.

What was sequenced was naive CD8+ T cells sorted from blood. This TCR was recovered from a man aged 25-45 years in good health. V and J are TRBV6-5 and TRBJ2-5; 7 nucleotides agree with TRBD1. The CDR3 DNA sequence: TGTGCCAGCAGTCTCACAAGGACAGGCAAAGAGACCCAGTACTTC. Translation: CASSLTRTGKETQYF.